This T cell receptor (beta chain) was recovered during a study of cytomegalovirus exposure and HLA in healthy donors. Study-level points and caveats: Within the data, a cluster of highly shared sequence variants was likely a sequencing artifact. In vitro, a few CMV-associated chains proved specific for CMV antigens.

This CDR3 region has 13 residues. CDR1 and CDR2 from the germline V gene are LGHNA and YNFKEQ. The V gene end was trimmed by 0 bases and the J gene end by 7 bases; junction bases not matched to a gene: 1. PCR used 60 Vbeta primers and 13 Jbeta primers. Sequencing used immunoSEQ multiplex PCR; TCRdb keeps in-frame clones, though not all of them. The repertoire includes about 95,000 clones, about 80% of them detected once, and approximately 11% sits in the top ten. Concerning this clone: Its antigen is not known.

Sequencing was done on a sample of PBMCs. The chain links TRBV4-2 to TRBJ2-5; 8 bases align to TRBD1. This sequence originates from a man younger than 35 in good health and CMV-seropositive. CDR3 region: CASSQEQGGTQYF. As DNA, the CDR3 is TGTGCCAGCAGCCAAGAACAGGGGGGGACCCAGTACTTC.